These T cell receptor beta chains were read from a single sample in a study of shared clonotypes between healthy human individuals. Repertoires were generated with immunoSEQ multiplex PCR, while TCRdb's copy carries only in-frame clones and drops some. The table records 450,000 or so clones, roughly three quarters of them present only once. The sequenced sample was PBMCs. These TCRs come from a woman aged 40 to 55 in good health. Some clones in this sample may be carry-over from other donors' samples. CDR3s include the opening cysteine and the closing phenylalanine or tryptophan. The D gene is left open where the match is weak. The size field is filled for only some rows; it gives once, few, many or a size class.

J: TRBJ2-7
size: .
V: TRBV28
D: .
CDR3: CASSLLPGIYEQYF
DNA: TGTGCCAGCAGTTTACTTCCGGGAATTTACGAGCAGTACTTC

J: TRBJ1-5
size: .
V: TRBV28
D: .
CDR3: CASSPNQPQHF
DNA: TGTGCCAGCAGTCCTAATCAGCCCCAGCATTTT

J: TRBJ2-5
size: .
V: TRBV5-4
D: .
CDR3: CASSLDLGETQYF
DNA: TGTGCCAGCAGCTTGGATCTTGGGGAGACCCAGTACTTC

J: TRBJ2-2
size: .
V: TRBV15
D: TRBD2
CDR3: CATSRERTSGAGELFF
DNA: TGTGCCACCAGCAGAGAGCGGACTAGCGGGGCCGGGGAGCTGTTTTTT

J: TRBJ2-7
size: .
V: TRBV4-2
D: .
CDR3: CASSHPDRRTSYEQYF
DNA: TGTGCCAGCAGCCATCCCGACAGGCGTACTTCCTACGAGCAGTACTTC

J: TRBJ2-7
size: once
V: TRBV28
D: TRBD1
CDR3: CASRLDRGRTYEQYF
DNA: TGTGCCAGCAGATTGGACAGGGGGCGTACTTACGAGCAGTACTTC

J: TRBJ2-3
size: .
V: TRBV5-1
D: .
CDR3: CASSLVGGQDTQYF
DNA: TGCGCCAGCAGCTTGGTGGGGGGCCAAGATACGCAGTATTTT

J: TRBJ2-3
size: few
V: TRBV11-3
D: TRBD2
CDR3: CASSLGRELDTQYF
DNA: TGTGCCAGCAGCTTAGGGCGGGAGTTGGATACGCAGTATTTT

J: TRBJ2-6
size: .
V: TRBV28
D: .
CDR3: CASSPTAGANVLTF
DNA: TGTGCCAGCAGCCCGACAGCTGGGGCCAACGTCCTGACTTTC

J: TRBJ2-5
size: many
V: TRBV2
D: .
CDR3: CASRGGSQETQYF
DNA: TGTGCCAGCAGAGGCGGCAGTCAAGAGACCCAGTACTTC

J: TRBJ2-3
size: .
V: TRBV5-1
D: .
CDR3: CASSPPSGDTQYF
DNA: TGCGCCAGCAGCCCACCCTCAGGGGATACGCAGTATTTT

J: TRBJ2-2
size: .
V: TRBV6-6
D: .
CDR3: CASSFRLATGELFF
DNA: TGTGCCAGCAGTTTCAGACTGGCCACCGGGGAGCTGTTTTTT

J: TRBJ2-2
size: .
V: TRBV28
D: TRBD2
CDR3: CASTLSGRGNTGELFF
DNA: TGTGCCAGCACCCTTAGCGGGAGGGGGAACACCGGGGAGCTGTTTTTT

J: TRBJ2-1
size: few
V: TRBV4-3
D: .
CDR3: CASSELGGRGKFF
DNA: TGCGCCAGCAGCGAACTCGGGGGAAGAGGCAAGTTCTTC